This T cell receptor (beta chain) emerged from a study of blood T cell repertoires in COVID-19. Measured with immunoSEQ multiplex PCR; TCRdb has only the in-frame clones, and not every one. The profile shows about 210,000 clones, roughly 84% of them singletons. The V end was cut by 6 bases, the J end by 3 bases, with 12 bases between. Germline loops: CDR1 MDHEN, CDR2 SYDVKM. This CDR3 is built from 14 residues. Specimen: PBMCs or T cells enriched from blood (not recorded which). The TCR comes from a man younger than 40 in a cohort exposed to, infected with or recovered from COVID-19 (not recorded which). The chain recombines TRBV28 with TRBJ1-5; no clear D. The CDR3 loop reads CASRYNEFNQPQHF. In DNA, the CDR3 is TGTGCCAGCAGGTATAATGAGTTCAATCAGCCCCAGCATTTT.